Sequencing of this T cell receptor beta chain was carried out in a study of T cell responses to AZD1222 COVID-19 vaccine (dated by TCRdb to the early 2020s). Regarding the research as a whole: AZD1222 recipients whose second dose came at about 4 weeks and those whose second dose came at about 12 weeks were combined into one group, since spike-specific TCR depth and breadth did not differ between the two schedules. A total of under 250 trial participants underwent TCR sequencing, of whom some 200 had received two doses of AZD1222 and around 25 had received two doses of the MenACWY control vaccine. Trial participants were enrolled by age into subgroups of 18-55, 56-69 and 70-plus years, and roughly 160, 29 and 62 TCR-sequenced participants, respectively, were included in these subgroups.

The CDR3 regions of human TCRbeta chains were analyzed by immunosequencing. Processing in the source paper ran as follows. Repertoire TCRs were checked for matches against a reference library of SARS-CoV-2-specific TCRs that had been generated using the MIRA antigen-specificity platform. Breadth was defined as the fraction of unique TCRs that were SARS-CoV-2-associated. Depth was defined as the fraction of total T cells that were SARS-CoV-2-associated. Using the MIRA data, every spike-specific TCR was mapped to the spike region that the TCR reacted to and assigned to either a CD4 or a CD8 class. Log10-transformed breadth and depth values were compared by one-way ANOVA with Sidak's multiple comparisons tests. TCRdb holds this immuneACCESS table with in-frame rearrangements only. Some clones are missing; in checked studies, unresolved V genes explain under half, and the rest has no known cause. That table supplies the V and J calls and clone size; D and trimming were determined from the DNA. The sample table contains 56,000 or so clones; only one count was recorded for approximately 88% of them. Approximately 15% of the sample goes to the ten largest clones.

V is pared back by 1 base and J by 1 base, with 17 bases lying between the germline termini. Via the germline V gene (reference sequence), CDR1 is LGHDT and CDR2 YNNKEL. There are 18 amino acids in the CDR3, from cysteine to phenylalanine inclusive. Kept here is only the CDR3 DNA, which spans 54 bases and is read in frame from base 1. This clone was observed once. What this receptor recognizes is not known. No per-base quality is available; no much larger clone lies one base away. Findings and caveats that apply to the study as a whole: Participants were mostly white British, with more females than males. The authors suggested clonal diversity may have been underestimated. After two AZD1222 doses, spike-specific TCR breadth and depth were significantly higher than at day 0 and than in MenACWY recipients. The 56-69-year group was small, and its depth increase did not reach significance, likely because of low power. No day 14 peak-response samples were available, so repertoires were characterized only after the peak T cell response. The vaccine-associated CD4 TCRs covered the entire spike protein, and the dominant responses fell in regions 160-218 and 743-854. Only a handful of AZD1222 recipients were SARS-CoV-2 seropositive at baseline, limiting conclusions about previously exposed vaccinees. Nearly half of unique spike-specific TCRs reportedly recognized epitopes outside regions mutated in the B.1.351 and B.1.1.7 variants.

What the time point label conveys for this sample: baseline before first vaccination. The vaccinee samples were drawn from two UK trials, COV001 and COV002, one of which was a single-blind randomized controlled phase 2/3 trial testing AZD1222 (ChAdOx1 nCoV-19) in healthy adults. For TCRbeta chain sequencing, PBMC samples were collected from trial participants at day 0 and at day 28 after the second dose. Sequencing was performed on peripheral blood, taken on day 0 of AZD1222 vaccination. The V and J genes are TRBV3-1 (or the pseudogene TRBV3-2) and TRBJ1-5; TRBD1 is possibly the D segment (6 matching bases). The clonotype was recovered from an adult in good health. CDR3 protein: CASSQGGLRDTSNQPQHF. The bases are TGTGCCAGCAGCCAAGGTGGACTGCGGGACACGAGCAATCAGCCCCAGCATTTT.